This entry concerns a single T cell receptor (beta chain). The data belong to a study of T cells after yellow fever vaccination. V shed 2 bases and J shed 8 bases, with 15 bases lying between them. Germline CDR1 reads MNHEY; CDR2 reads SVGAGI. This CDR3 has 15 residues. TCRdb independently ran MiXCR on the 5' RACE reads; one entry per CDR3 protein. The data hold some 500,000 distinct CDR3 sequences, with around an eighth observed a single time. This specimen consisted of PBMCs, obtained on the day of the yellow fever booster vaccination. The sequence was obtained from a man under 40 who received the YFV17D yellow fever vaccine. This chain joins TRBV6-5 and TRBJ1-4, with D possibly TRBD1 on 5 matching bases. CDR3 in amino acids: CASSYKAWGDEKLFF. CDR3 DNA sequence: TGTGCCAGCAGTTACAAGGCCTGGGGGGACGAAAAACTGTTTTTT.